This T cell receptor (beta chain) was found in a study of T-cell reconstitution after alpha-beta-depleted transplantation in children. Preparation of the TCRbeta library was carried out with unique molecular identifiers. TCRdb ran MiXCR on the PCR reads and lists one entry per CDR3 protein. The sample has 250,000 to 300,000 distinct CDR3 sequences; about 9.4% are singletons. This CDR3 is built from 14 residues. V was clipped by 4 bases and J by 6 bases; unmatched bases: 6. This clonotype was detected many times. This specimen consisted of PBMCs, obtained before TCRalphabeta/CD19-depleted stem cell transplant. This chain links TRBV12-3 or TRBV12-4 with TRBJ2-1; TRBD1 matches 7 bases. The receptor comes from a boy under two years old with acute myeloid leukemia, due to receive a stem cell transplant. CDR3: CASSSRAGGNEQFF. The CDR3 DNA sequence: TGTGCCAGCAGTTCCAGGGCAGGGGGCAATGAGCAGTTCTTC.